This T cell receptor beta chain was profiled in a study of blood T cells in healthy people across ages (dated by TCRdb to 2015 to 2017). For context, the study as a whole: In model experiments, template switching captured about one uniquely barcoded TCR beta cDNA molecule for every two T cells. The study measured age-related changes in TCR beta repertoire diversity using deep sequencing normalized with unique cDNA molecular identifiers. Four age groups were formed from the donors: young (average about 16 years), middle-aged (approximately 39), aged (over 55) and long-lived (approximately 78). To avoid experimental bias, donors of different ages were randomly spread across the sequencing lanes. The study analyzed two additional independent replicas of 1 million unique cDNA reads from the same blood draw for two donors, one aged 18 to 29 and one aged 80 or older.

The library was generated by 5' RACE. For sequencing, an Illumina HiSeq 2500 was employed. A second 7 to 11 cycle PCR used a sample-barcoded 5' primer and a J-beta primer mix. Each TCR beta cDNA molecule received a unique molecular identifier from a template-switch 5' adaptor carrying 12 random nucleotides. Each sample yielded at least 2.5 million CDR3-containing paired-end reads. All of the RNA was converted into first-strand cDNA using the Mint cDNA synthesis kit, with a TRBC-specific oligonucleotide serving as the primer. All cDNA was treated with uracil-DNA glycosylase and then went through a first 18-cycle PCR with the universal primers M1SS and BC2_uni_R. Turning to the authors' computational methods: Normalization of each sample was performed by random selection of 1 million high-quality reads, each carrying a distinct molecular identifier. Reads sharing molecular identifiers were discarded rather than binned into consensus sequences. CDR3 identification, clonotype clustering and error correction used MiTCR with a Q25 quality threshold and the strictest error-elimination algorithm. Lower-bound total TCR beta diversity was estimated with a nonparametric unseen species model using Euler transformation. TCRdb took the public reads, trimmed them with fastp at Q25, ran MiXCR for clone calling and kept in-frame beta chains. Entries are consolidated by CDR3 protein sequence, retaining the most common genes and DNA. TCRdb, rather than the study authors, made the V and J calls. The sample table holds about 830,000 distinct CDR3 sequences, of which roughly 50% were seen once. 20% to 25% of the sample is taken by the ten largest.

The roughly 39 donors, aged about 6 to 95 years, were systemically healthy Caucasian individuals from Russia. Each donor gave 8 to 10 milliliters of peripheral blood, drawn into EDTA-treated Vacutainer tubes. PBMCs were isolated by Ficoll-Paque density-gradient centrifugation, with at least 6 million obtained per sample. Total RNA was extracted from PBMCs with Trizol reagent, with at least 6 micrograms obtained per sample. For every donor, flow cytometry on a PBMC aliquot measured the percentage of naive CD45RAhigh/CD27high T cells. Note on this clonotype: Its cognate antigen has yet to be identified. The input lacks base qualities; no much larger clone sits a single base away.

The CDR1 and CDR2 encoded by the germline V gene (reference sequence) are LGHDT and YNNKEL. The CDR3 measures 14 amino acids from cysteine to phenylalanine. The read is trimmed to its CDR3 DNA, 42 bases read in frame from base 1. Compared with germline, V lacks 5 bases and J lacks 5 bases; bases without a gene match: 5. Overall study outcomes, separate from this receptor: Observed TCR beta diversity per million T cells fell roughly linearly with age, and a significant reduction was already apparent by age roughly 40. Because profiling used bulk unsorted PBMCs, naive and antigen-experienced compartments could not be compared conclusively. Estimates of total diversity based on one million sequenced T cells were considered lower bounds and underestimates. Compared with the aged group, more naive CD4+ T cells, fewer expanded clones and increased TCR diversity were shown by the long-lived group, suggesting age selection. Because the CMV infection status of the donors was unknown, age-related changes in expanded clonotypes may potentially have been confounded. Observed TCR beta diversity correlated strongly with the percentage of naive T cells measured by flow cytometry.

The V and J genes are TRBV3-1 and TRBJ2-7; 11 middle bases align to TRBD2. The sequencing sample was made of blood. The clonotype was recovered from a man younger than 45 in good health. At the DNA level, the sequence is TGTGCCAGCAGCTACACTAGCGGGGGCGACGAGCAGTACTTC. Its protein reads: CASSYTSGGDEQYF.